The T cell receptor beta chain under discussion was sequenced for a study of shared clonotypes between healthy human individuals. Only in-frame clones appear in the TCRdb table, and some are missing; sequencing was by immunoSEQ multiplex PCR. The sample shows 450,000 to 600,000 clones, 65% to 80% of them seen only once. Healthy and HIV-negative, the adult donors had no recent acute infections or vaccinations. V was trimmed by 4 bases and J by 6 bases, leaving 12 bases between them. Germline CDR1 LNHDA, CDR2 SQIVND (reference sequence). The CDR3 covers 14 residues. Sequencing was carried out using PBMCs. The chain carries TRBV19 and TRBJ1-4, with a tentative D call TRBD1 (6 bases). This receptor was identified in a woman in her thirties or forties in good health. Some clones in this sample may be carry-over from other donors' samples. For the CDR3, the DNA is TGTGCCAGTAGTAGATCAGGGGATGATGAAAAACTGTTTTTT. Protein product: CASSRSGDDEKLFF.